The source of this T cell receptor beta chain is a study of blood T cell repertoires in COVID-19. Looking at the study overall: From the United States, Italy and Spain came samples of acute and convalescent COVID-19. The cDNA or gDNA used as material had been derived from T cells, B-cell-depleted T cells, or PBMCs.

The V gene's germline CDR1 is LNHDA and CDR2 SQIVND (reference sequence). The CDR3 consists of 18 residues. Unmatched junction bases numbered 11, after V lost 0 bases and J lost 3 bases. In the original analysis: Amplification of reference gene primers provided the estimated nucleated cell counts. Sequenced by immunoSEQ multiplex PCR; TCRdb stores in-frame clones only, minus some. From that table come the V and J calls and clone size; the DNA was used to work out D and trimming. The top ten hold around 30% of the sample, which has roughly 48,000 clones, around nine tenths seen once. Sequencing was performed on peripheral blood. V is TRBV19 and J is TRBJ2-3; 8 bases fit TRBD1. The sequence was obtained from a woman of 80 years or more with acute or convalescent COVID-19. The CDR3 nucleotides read TGTGCCAGTAGTATAGATGGACGACAGGGGTACAGAACAGATACGCAGTATTTT. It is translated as CASSIDGRQGYRTDTQYF.